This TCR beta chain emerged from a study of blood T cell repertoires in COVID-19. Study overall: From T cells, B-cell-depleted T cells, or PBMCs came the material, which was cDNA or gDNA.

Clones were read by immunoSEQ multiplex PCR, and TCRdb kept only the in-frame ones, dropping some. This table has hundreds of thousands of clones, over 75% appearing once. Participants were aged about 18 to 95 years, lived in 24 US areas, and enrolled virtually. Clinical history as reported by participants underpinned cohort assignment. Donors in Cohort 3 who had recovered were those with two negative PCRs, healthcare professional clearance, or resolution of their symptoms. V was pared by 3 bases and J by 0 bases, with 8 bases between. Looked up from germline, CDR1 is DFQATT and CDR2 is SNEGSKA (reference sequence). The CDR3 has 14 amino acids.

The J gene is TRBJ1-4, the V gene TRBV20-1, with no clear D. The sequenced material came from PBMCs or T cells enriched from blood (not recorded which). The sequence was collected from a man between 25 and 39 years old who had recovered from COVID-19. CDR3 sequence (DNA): TGCAGTGCTAGTCCGGGATCAACTAATGAAAAACTGTTTTTT. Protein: CSASPGSTNEKLFF.